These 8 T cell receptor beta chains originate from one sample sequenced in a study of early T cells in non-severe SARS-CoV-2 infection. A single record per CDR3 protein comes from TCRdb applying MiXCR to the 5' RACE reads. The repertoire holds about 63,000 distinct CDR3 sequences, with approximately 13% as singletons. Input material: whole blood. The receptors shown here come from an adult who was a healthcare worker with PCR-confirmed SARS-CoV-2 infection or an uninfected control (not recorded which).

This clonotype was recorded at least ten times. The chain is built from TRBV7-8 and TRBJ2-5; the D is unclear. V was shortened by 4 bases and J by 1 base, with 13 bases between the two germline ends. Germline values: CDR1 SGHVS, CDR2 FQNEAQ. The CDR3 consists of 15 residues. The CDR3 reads CASSSLMTAQETQYF. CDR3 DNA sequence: TGTGCCAGCAGCTCACTAATGACGGCCCAAGAGACCCAGTACTTC.

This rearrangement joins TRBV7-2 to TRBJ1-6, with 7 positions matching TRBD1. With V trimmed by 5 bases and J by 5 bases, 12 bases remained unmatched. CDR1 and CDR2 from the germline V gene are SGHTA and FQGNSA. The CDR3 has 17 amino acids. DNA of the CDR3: TGTGCCAGCAGCGGCAAGGGGACAGTGACTAATAATTCACCCCTCCACTTT. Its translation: CASSGKGTVTNNSPLHF.

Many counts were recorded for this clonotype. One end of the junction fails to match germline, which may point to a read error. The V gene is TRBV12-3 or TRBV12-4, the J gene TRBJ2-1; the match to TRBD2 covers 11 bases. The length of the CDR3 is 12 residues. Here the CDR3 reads CASSLSASGRSF. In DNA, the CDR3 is TGTGCCAGCAGTTTATCTGCTAGCGGGAGGTCCTTC.

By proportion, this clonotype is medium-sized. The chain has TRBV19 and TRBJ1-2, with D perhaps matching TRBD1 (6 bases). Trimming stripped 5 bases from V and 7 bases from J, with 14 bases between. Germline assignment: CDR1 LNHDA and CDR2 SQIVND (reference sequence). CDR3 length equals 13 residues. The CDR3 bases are TGTGCCAGTAGTTCAGGGGAGTCGGCTGGCTACACCTTC. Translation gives CASSSGESAGYTF. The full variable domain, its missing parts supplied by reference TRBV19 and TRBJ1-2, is DGGITQSPKYLFRKEGQNVTLSCEQNLNHDAMYWYRQDPGQGLRLIYYSQIVNDFQKGDIAEGYSVSREKKESFPLTVTSAQKNPTAFYLCASSSGESAGYTFGSGTRLTVV.

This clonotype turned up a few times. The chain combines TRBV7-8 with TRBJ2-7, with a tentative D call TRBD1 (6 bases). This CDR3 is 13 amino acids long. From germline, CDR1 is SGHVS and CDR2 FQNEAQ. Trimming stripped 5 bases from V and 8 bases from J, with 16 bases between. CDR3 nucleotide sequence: TGTGCCAGCAGCCTGGGCAGGGGTCACAAGCAGTACTTC. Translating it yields CASSLGRGHKQYF.

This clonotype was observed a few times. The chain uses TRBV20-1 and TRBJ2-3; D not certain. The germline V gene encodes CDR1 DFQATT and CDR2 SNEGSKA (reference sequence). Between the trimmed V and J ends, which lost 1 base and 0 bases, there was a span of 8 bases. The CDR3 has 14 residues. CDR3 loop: CSARARPSTDTQYF. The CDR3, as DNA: TGCAGTGCTAGAGCCAGGCCTAGCACAGATACGCAGTATTTT.

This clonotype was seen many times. CDR3 in amino acids: CASRVDRGRQETQYF. The DNA for the CDR3 is TGTGCCAGCAGAGTGGACAGGGGACGGCAAGAGACCCAGTACTTC. The V call is TRBV6-2 or TRBV6-3, the J call TRBJ2-5, with 9 bases matching TRBD1. This CDR3 has 15 amino acids. V shed 6 bases and J 2 bases; nucleotides not matched to a gene: 7. CDR1 is MNHEY and CDR2 is SVGEGT in the germline V gene.

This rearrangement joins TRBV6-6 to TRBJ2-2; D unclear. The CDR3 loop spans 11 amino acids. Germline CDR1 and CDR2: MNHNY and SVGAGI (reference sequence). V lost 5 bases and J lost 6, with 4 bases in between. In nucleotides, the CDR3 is TGTGCCAGCAGTCCGGCCGGGGAGCTGTTTTTT. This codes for CASSPAGELFF.